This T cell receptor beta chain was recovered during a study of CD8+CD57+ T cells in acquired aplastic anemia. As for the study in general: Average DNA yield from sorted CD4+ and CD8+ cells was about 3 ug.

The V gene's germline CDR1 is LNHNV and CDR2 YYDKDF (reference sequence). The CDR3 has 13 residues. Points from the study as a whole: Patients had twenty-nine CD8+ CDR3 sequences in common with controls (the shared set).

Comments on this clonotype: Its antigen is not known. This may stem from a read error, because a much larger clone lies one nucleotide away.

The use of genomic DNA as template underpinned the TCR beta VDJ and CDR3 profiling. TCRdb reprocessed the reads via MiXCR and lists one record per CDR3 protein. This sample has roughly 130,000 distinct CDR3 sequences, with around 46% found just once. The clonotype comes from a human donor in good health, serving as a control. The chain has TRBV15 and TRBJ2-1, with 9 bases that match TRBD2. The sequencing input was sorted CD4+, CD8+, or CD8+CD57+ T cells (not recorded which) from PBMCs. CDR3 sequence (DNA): TGTGCCATCAGCAGATTAGCGGGAGAGGAGCAGTTCTTC. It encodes CAISRLAGEEQFF.